This TCR beta chain was sequenced in a study of tumor and adjacent non-tumor tissue in lung cancer. Germline V gene lookup returns CDR1 DFQATT and CDR2 SNEGSKA (reference sequence). This CDR3 is built from 13 residues. RNA was extracted from bulk tissue without any cell sorting. Three rounds of nested PCR, following a modified ARM-PCR protocol, produced the TCRbeta library. In TCRdb, the multiplex PCR reads were re-called with MiXCR into one record per CDR3 protein. The top ten hold over 15% of the sample, which has about 140,000 distinct CDR3 sequences, approximately 64% seen once. This clonotype has a single count. A read error may account for a junction end that differs from germline.

Sequenced sample: lung tumor tissue. The TCR sequence derives from a man aged 60 to 69 with small cell lung cancer. The V gene is TRBV20-1, the J gene TRBJ1-1, with a tentative D call TRBD1 (6 bases). The CDR3 nucleotides read TGCGGTGCTAGCCTAAACAGGGCCTCCGAAGCTTTCTTT. It codes for CGASLNRASEAFF.